This TCR beta chain was documented in a study of Graves' ophthalmopathy and Graves' hyperthyroidism (dated by TCRdb to about 2018). Regarding the research as a whole: Peripheral blood was collected at initial diagnosis, prior to any treatment. TCR beta repertoire signatures were used to distinguish Graves' ophthalmopathy from Graves' hyperthyroidism and to predict progression to ophthalmopathy. In total, 135 blood samples were TCR-sequenced: 40 to 45 ophthalmopathy, some 80 hyperthyroidism and approximately 17 hyperthyroidism-to-ophthalmopathy patients. A discovery set of 100 patients (43 ophthalmopathy, some 58 stable hyperthyroidism) was enrolled to explore V-J signatures distinguishing ophthalmopathy from hyperthyroidism. For independent validation, a separate cohort was made up of 18 hyperthyroidism patients plus 17 patients who later progressed from hyperthyroidism to ophthalmopathy. In over five hyperthyroidism patients, T-cell repertoires of thyroid tissue and blood were compared. Following sample collection, hyperthyroidism patients were given methimazole at a starting dose of 30 mg daily, and ophthalmopathy patients were given high-dose intravenous methylprednisolone. Study-wide findings and limitations: In validation, the model predicted ophthalmopathy progression with about 71% sensitivity and approximately 78% specificity; some 13 predicted patients were CT-confirmed with GO in a median of around 6 months. Among expanded thyroid clonotypes with frequency above 0.001, most also showed up in blood, which suggests that blood repertoires may reflect the thyroid immune response. Ophthalmopathy was separated from stable hyperthyroidism by the 13-signature model with more than 85% sensitivity and just under 84% specificity in cross-validation and with 80%/75% in the test set. Sample size was not statistically predetermined, and group allocation was not concealed from the investigators.

A note on this clonotype: The clone's antigen remains unknown. Nothing much larger sits one base from this clone, and base qualities are not available.

For repertoire sequencing, TCR beta CDR3 regions were amplified from RNA transcripts. The first round was an RT-PCR using HTBI primers with the Qiagen OneStep RT-PCR kit, and this first round was followed by a second-round multiplex PCR, then size selection and purification. Libraries were sequenced paired-end with 100 bp reads on an Illumina HiSeq2000. As for how the authors treated the data: Reads were processed with SOAPnuke, discarding reads with adapters, uncalled bases, mean Phred below 15, or no exact constant-primer or identifier match. High-quality paired reads were merged with COPE v1.2.5. Unique nucleotide sequences were defined as clonotypes and aligned to IMGT TRB V, D and J references using MiTCR v1.1. The analysis was limited to V-J combinations with a frequency above 0.0001, which together covered 98% to 99.2% of repertoires. For each V-J combination, a TCR clonal expansion and chaos score was defined as F50 clonal expansion divided by the chaos observed in the TCRdist matrix. Features were reduced by Welch's t-statistics and random forest to around 13 V-J combinations, which fed a naive Bayes classifier. Thyroid-blood repertoire similarity was quantified with the Morisita-Horn index. TCRdb handled the public reads itself, with Q25 trimming in fastp and clone calling in MiXCR, and kept productive beta chains. Identical CDR3 protein sequences are pooled into one entry, listed with their most common genes and DNA. TCRdb, not the original authors, processed these V and J calls. The sample records roughly 39,000 distinct CDR3 sequences, 45% to 55% of which are singletons. Roughly 26% of the sample is in the top ten clones.

Hyperthyroidism was considered stable if no progression to ophthalmopathy occurred within 18 months of follow-up. Hyperthyroidism patients were newly diagnosed, were aged 18 to 65 years, and had a disease duration under 2 months. Patients with other autoimmune diseases, uncontrolled infections, pregnancy or lactation were excluded from the study. Clinical symptoms, serum thyroxine, TRAb, thyroid ultrasound and orbital computed tomography were used for diagnosis. PBMCs were isolated from approximately 10 ml of fresh peripheral blood by Ficoll-Paque density gradient centrifugation. Total RNA was extracted with Trizol reagent and quality-checked on an Agilent 2100 Bioanalyzer. CDR1 LNHDA and CDR2 SQIVND were looked up in the germline V gene (reference sequence). V was cut back by 9 bases and J by 4 bases, leaving a gap of 15 bases between them. The CDR3 runs 13 residues from the cysteine to the phenylalanine. The read is trimmed to its CDR3 DNA, 39 bases read in frame from base 1.

The TCR originated in an adult woman with stable Graves' hyperthyroidism. The chain joins TRBV19 to TRBJ1-1; TRBD1 is a possible D gene, resting on 6 matching bases. Sequenced input: peripheral blood. Here is the DNA: TGTGCCAGCCACAGGGAGTACGGCACTGAAGCTTTCTTT. The encoded protein is CASHREYGTEAFF.